These 4 T cell receptor beta chains were sequenced from one sample in a study of T-cell reconstitution after alpha-beta-depleted transplantation in children. A TCRbeta library incorporating unique molecular identifiers was prepared. TCRdb reprocessed the PCR reads via MiXCR and lists one record per CDR3 protein. Altogether approximately 800,000 distinct CDR3 sequences are present, around 15% being singletons, with the ten largest covering around 4.5%. Source: PBMCs, mostly from graft donor cells, taken 360 days after TCRalphabeta/CD19-depleted stem cell transplant. The receptor set was obtained from a male patient aged 5 to 17 who had a stem cell transplant for acute lymphoblastic leukemia, so the T cells may come from the graft donor.

This clonotype was counted a few times. V gene TRBV7-9 combines with J gene TRBJ2-5; 15 nucleotides agree with TRBD2. This CDR3 has 17 residues. Germline V lookup: CDR1 SEHNR, CDR2 FQNEAQ (reference sequence). The V gene end was trimmed by 0 bases and the J gene end by 10 bases; junction bases not matched to a gene: 9. The DNA for the CDR3 is TGTGCCAGCAGCTTAGCTGTGGGACTAGCGGGAGGCCCCCACCAGTACTTC. Amino acids: CASSLAVGLAGGPHQYF.

This clonotype was observed a handful of times. The V call is TRBV29-1, the J call TRBJ2-3; TRBD2 matches at 9 bases. V dropped 7 bases and J dropped 3; count of bases not matched to a gene: 11. The CDR3 has 15 residues. The germline V gene encodes CDR1 SQVTM and CDR2 ANQGSEA. CDR3: CSAVQAGGLTDTQYF. The CDR3 region has the DNA TGCAGCGCCGTACAAGCGGGAGGTTTGACAGATACGCAGTATTTT.

The gene calls are TRBV5-1 and TRBJ2-7, with 7 positions matching TRBD2. This CDR3 region has 16 residues. Unmatched junction bases numbered 18, after V lost 3 bases and J lost 9 bases. Germline V gene sequence: CDR1 SGHRS, CDR2 YFSETQ. Here the CDR3 DNA reads TGCGCCAGCAGCTGGATGACAGTATACGATCGCGGGGGGCAGTACTTC. It encodes CASSWMTVYDRGGQYF.

This clonotype was recorded many times. This rearrangement joins TRBV4-1 to TRBJ2-3, with a tentative D call TRBD2 (5 bases). Trimming removed 4 bases from V and 2 bases from J, with 13 bases in between. Germline V gene sequence: CDR1 MGHRA, CDR2 YSYEKL. The CDR3 has 15 residues. The CDR3 coding sequence is TGCGCCAGCAGCCTCGACGAGGGATTCACAGATACGCAGTATTTT. It codes for CASSLDEGFTDTQYF.